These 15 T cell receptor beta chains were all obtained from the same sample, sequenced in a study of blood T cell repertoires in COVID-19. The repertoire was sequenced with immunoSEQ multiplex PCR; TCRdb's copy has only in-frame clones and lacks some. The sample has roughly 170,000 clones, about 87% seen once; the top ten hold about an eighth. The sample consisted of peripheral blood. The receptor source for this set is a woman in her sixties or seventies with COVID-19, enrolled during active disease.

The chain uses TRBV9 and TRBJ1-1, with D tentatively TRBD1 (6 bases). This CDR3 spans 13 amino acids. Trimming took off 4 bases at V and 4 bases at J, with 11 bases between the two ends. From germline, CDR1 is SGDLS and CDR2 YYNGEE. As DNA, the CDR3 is TGTGCCAGCAGCAAGACAGGCGGCACTGAAGCTTTCTTT. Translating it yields CASSKTGGTEAFF.

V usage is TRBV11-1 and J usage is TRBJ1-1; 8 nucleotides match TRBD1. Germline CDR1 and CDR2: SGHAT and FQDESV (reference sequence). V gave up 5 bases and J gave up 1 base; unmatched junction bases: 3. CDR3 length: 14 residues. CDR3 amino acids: CASSVGQGNTEAFF. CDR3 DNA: TGTGCCAGCAGCGTCGGACAGGGGAACACTGAAGCTTTCTTT. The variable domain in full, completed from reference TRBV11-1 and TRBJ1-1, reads EAEVAQSPRYKITEKSQAVAFWCDPISGHATLYWYRQILGQGPELLVQFQDESVVDDSQLPKDRFSAERLKGVDSTLKIQPAELGDSAMYLCASSVGQGNTEAFFGQGTRLTVV.

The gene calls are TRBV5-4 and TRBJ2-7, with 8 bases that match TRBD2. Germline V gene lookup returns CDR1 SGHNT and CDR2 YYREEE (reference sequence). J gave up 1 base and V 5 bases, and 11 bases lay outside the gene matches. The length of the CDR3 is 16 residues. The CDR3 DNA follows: TGTGCCAGCAGACAAGCCGGGACTAGGGGTTCCTACGAGCAGTACTTC. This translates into CASRQAGTRGSYEQYF.

CDR3 DNA: TGTGCCAGCAGCCGGGAGGGACAGGGCACAGATACGCAGTATTTT. Translation gives CASSREGQGTDTQYF. The genes are TRBV7-8 and TRBJ2-3; D is perhaps TRBD1 or TRBD2 (8 bases each). The germline V and J ends were trimmed by 5 bases and 1 base, with 13 bases remaining between them. Germline-derived CDR1 and CDR2 are SGHVS and FQNEAQ. There are 15 residues in the CDR3.

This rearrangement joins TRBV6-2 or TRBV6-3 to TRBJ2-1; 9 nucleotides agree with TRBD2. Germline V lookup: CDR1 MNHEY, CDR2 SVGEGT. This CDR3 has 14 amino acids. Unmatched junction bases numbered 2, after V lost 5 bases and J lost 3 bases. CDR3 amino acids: CASSRTSDYNEQFF. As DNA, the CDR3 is TGTGCCAGCAGTCGGACTAGCGACTACAATGAGCAGTTCTTC.

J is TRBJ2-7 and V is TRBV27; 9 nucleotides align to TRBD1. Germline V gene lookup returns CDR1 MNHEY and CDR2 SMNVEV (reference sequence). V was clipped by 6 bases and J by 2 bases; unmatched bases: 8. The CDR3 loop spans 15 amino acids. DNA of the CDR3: TGTGCCAGCAGAGCCCCCGGGACAGGGACCTACGAGCAGTACTTC. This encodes CASRAPGTGTYEQYF.

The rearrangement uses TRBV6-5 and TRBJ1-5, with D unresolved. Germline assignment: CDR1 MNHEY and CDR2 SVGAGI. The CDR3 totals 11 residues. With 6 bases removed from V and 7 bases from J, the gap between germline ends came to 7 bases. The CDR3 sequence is CASRRGQPQHF. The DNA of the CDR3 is TGTGCCAGCAGGAGAGGCCAGCCCCAGCATTTT.

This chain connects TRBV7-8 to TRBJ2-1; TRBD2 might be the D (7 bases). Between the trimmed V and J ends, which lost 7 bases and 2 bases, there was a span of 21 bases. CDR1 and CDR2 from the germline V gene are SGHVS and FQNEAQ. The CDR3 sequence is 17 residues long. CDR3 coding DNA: TGTGCCAGCACCCCGAGGGGGGGTCCGGTTACCTACAATGAGCAGTTCTTC. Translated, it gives CASTPRGGPVTYNEQFF.

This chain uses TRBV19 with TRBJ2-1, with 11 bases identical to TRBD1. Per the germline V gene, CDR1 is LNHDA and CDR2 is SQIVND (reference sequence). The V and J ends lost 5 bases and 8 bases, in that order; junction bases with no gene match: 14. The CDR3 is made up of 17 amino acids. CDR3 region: CASSPQDRGRSGDEQFF. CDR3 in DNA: TGTGCCAGTAGTCCCCAGGACAGGGGGCGCAGTGGCGATGAGCAGTTCTTC.

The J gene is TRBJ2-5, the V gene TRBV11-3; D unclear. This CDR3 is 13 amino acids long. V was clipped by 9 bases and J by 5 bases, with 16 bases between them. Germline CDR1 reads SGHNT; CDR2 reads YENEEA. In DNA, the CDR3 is TGTGCCAGTTCAAGGCTGTCTAGGGAGACCCAGTACTTC. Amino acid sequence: CASSRLSRETQYF.

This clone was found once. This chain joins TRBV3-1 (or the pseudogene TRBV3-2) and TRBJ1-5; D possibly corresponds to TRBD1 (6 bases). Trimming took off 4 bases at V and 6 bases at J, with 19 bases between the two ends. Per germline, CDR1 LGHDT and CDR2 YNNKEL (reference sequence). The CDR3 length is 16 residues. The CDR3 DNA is TGTGCCAGCAGCCCGGACGCAGGGGCGATAGGTCAGCCCCAGCATTTT. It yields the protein CASSPDAGAIGQPQHF.

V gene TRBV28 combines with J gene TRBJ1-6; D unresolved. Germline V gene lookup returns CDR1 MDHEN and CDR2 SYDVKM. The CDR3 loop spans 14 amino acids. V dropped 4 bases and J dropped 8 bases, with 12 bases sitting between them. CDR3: CASSSDGGYSPLHF. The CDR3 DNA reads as TGTGCCAGCAGTTCAGACGGAGGATATTCACCCCTCCACTTT.

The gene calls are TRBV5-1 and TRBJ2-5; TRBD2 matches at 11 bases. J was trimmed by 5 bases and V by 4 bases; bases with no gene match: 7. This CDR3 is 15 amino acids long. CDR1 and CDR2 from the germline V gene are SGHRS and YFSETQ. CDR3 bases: TGCGCCAGCAGCCGCACTAGCGGGAGCGGGGAGACCCAGTACTTC. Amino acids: CASSRTSGSGETQYF.

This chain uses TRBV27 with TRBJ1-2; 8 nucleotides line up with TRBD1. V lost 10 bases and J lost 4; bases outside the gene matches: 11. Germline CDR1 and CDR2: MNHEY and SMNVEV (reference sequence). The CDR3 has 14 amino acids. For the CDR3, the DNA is TGTGCCACCTCCTTAAGGACAGGGATCTATGGCTACACCTTC. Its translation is CATSLRTGIYGYTF.

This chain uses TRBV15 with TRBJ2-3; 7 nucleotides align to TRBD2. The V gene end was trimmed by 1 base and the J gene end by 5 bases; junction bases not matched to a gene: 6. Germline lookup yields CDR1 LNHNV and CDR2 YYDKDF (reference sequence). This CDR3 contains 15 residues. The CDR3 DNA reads TGTGCCACCAGCAGAGTGGCTAGCGGTGGAGATACGCAGTATTTT. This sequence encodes CATSRVASGGDTQYF.